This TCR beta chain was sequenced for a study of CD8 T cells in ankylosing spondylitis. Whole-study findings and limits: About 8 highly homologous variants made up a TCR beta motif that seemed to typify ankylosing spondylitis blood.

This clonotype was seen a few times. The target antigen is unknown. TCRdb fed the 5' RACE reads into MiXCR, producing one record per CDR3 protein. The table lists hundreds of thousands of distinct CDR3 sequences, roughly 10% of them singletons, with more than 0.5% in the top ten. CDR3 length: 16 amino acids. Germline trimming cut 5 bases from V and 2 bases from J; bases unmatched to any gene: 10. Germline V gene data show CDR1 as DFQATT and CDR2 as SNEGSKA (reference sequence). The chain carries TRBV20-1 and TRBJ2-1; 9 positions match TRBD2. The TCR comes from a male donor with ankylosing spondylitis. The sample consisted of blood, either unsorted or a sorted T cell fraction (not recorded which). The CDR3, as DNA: TGCAGTGCTCAAGATTCTAGCGGGGCGACCTACAATGAGCAGTTCTTC. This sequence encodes CSAQDSSGATYNEQFF.